The following is a TCR beta chain sequence with its context. What it recognizes is unknown. This record belongs to a study of CD8+ T cells in alopecia areata. cDNA reverse transcribed from extracted RNA served as the sequencing template. Sequencing was performed with immunoSEQ multiplex PCR; in TCRdb, only in-frame clones are kept and a portion is missing. Seen here are around 100,000 clones, roughly 53% observed once, and the top ten hold about 9%. Trimming removed 4 bases at V and 3 bases at J, with 10 bases between. Germline V gene data show CDR1 as SQVTM and CDR2 as ANQGSEA. The CDR3 loop spans 12 amino acids. Study outcomes and limitations: Unlike in mice, where it was clearer, TCR sharing across patients was less clear, possibly HLA-related. Affected scalp, especially in alopecia totalis/universalis, had a higher clonality than normal scalp did.

Starting from PBMCs, sorting isolated CD4+ and CD8+ T cells. This clonotype was obtained from a human donor in good health. The J gene is TRBJ2-7, the V gene TRBV29-1; perhaps TRBD1 as D (5 bases). Sequencing was done on a sample of CD4+ T cells sorted from blood. The CDR3 coding sequence is TGCAGCGTTGCAGGGATTGGCTACGAGCAGTACTTC. Its protein product is CSVAGIGYEQYF.